Below, 12 T cell receptor beta chains from the same sample are listed, as sequenced in a study of regulatory T cells in long-lasting Graves disease. CDR3 regions were amplified by Arm-PCR using iRepertoire HTBI primers to build TCR beta libraries. One entry per CDR3 protein, called by TCRdb with MiXCR from the multiplex PCR reads. This table holds more than 300,000 distinct CDR3 sequences, around 15% found once. Time point here: newly diagnosed GD, antithyroid drugs for less than 3 months. The TCR library was made from RNA that had been extracted from PBMCs in TRIzol. The source was peripheral blood mononuclear cells (PBMCs), collected at new diagnosis, from a patient treated with antithyroid drugs. The receptors originated from a female donor with Graves disease.

The table lists this clonotype with many counts. The chain employs TRBV7-2 and TRBJ2-1, with 9 bases aligning to TRBD2. Losses at the gene ends were 5 bases for V and 4 bases for J; bases not matched to a gene: 9. Germline CDR1 is SGHTA and CDR2 is FQGNSA. The CDR3 runs to 16 residues. CDR3 residues: CASSTIAGVPYNEQFF. The CDR3 DNA sequence: TGTGCCAGCAGCACAATAGCGGGAGTCCCTTACAATGAGCAGTTCTTC.

The chain employs TRBV5-1 and TRBJ2-7; 7 bases match TRBD2. Germline CDR1 SGHRS, CDR2 YFSETQ. This CDR3 is built from 16 residues. Unmatched junction bases numbered 15, after V lost 4 bases and J lost 5 bases. The CDR3 DNA sequence: TGCGCCAGCAGCCTCAGCGGGACGGGATTTTCGGACGAGCAGTACTTC. Its protein product is CASSLSGTGFSDEQYF. The full variable domain, with the rest looked up from reference TRBV5-1 and TRBJ2-7, is KAGVTQTPRYLIKTRGQQVTLSCSPISGHRSVSWYQQTPGQGLQFLFEYFSETQRNKGNFPGRFSGRQFSNSRSEMNVSTLELGDSALYLCASSLSGTGFSDEQYFGPGTRLTVT.

This clonotype has a count of ten or more. The chain links TRBV2 to TRBJ2-1, with D possibly being TRBD1 (6 bases). Germline CDR1 is SNHLY and CDR2 is FYNNEI. This CDR3 is built from 18 residues. V was pared by 7 bases and J by 4 bases, with 26 bases between. CDR3 coding DNA: TGTGCCAGCAACCGTCGGGACACCCTCCAAGGGGCTTACAATGAGCAGTTCTTC. Its protein is CASNRRDTLQGAYNEQFF.

This clonotype was seen a few times. The chain is built from TRBV4-1 and TRBJ1-1, with D hard to call. Germline CDR1 reads MGHRA; CDR2 reads YSYEKL. The CDR3 has 14 residues. Trimming shortened V by 2 bases and J by 4 bases, and 11 bases separated the two germline ends. The CDR3 region has the DNA TGCGCCAGCAGCCAACGGGGTCGGGTCACTGAAGCTTTCTTT. Residues: CASSQRGRVTEAFF.

This clonotype occurred many times. The chain couples TRBV2 to TRBJ2-7, with TRBD1 matching 7 bases. Trimming took 6 bases from V and 3 from J; bases not matched to a gene: 5. The V gene's germline CDR1 is SNHLY and CDR2 FYNNEI. The CDR3 runs 13 residues. The CDR3 region is CASSGGQDYEQYF. The CDR3 nucleotides read TGTGCCAGCAGCGGCGGACAGGACTACGAGCAGTACTTC.

This clonotype was seen a handful of times. This rearrangement joins TRBV7-9 to TRBJ1-5, with a possible D match to TRBD1 (5 bases). This CDR3 spans 16 amino acids. The ends were cut back, 5 bases at V and 1 base at J, with 15 bases in the middle. CDR1 is SEHNR and CDR2 is FQNEAQ in the germline V gene (reference sequence). The CDR3 reads CASSDDSWGSNQPQHF. The CDR3 DNA reads TGTGCCAGCAGCGATGACAGTTGGGGGAGCAATCAGCCCCAGCATTTT.

This clonotype showed up just a few times. This chain links TRBV4-1 with TRBJ1-2; D is perhaps TRBD1 (5 bases). Deletions cut 2 bases from V and 3 bases from J, with 7 bases between. Germline V gives CDR1 MGHRA, CDR2 YSYEKL. The CDR3 contains 13 residues. The CDR3 coding sequence is TGCGCCAGCAGCCAAAAAGGGGACTATGGCTACACCTTC. Protein sequence: CASSQKGDYGYTF.

This clonotype was counted many times. The chain employs TRBV7-2 and TRBJ1-1; D remains unclear. Trimming pared 2 bases from V and 4 bases from J, leaving 17 bases between. Germline CDR1 reads SGHTA; CDR2 reads FQGNSA. This CDR3 spans 16 amino acids. This CDR3 reads CASSLFRSVSTTEAFF. CDR3 bases: TGTGCCAGCAGCTTATTTCGGTCGGTTTCGACCACTGAAGCTTTCTTT.

Ten or more counts support this clonotype. The chain uses TRBV11-2 and TRBJ2-1; TRBD2 agrees at 11 bases. The CDR3 contains 22 residues. Germline CDR1 and CDR2: SGHAT and FQNNGV. V was clipped by 4 bases and J by 4 bases; unmatched bases: 24. CDR3: CASSSPGVGQGQLAGAYNEQFF. For the CDR3, the DNA is TGTGCCAGCAGCTCCCCCGGAGTTGGACAGGGGCAACTAGCGGGAGCTTACAATGAGCAGTTCTTC.

This clonotype was observed at least ten times. The V and J genes are TRBV2 and TRBJ1-5; D is unresolved. The length of the CDR3 is 15 residues. The V gene lost 7 bases and the J gene lost 2 bases, with 15 bases spanning the gap. Germline V CDR1 and CDR2: SNHLY, FYNNEI. CDR3 amino acids: CASMAPGFGNQPQHF. In DNA form, the CDR3 reads TGTGCCAGCATGGCCCCGGGGTTTGGCAATCAGCCCCAGCATTTT.

This clonotype was observed many times. The rearrangement uses TRBV5-5 and TRBJ2-3; D is possibly TRBD1 (6 bases). V was clipped by 3 bases and J by 9 bases, with 11 bases between them. The germline CDR1 and CDR2 sequences are SGHKS and YYEKEE (reference sequence). The CDR3 runs to 12 residues. The CDR3 loop reads CASSWTENTQYF. The DNA for the CDR3 is TGTGCCAGCAGCTGGACAGAGAACACGCAGTATTTT.

The table lists this clonotype with many counts. The chain joins TRBV5-1 to TRBJ1-2; D gene uncertain. Trimming cost V 1 base and J 2 bases, with 24 bases left between them. The CDR3 is 19 residues long. Germline CDR1 and CDR2: SGHRS and YFSETQ. CDR3: CASSLIGAALGFLNYGYTF. CDR3 coding DNA: TGCGCCAGCAGCTTGATCGGCGCAGCCCTAGGGTTCTTGAACTATGGCTACACCTTC.